This TCR beta chain was sequenced in a study of shared clonotypes between healthy human individuals (dated by TCRdb to 2020 to 2022). Background for the entire study: The cohort included three men and a couple of women between 18 and 49 years of age. Per donor, three plates each were used for CD4 naive and CD4 memory, two for CD8 naive, and one for CD8 memory. The study deeply sequenced blood TCR repertoires of several healthy adults to estimate repertoire size and the extent of clonotype sharing between individuals. To increase sequencing depth and limit assay-specific biases, different laboratories used diverse techniques to prepare libraries and sequence TCR repertoires. Each donor's leukapheresis produced roughly between about 0.8 and 8.9 billion PBMCs.

CD8 naive samples were obtained by positive selection for CCR7 among CD45RO-negative cells, yielding a CD45RA+CCR7+ population from which TemRA cells were excluded. Healthy HIV-negative adults with no recently reported acute infections or vaccinations were included as donors. All donors were Caucasian adults living in Nashville, Tennessee, USA. After blood collection by leukapheresis, PBMCs were isolated using Ficoll-Histopaque density gradient centrifugation and then cryopreserved in the vapor phase of liquid nitrogen. Analytical flow cytometry was used to check the purity and quantity of each magnetically sorted T cell population. Genomic DNA was isolated from every sorted fraction and measured by UV absorbance on a Nanodrop 2000c. TCR CDR3 regions were amplified from genomic DNA by multiplex PCR using the deep immunoSEQ assay. For each cell subset, the extracted genomic DNA was distributed evenly across all wells of several immunoSEQ 96-well plates, and each plate served as one replicate. For sorted subsets, approximately 200 ng of genomic DNA, equivalent to 30,000 or so T cell genomes, went into each replicate PCR. Purified libraries were measured with a Qubit 3.0 fluorometer, size-checked on a Bioanalyzer 2100, and measured again with the KAPA Library Quantification kit. Every immunoSEQ 96-well plate was sequenced on a separate single-read 150-cycle Illumina NextSeq 550 flow cell. Per the source publication's procedure: The immunoSEQ output contained only junctional sequences without quality scores, so filtering could not match that applied to full-length reads. Sequences were annotated with PyIR, a Python wrapper for IgBLAST v1.9, using IMGT germline references to assign V/J genes and CDR3. Reads with weak V/J assignments (E-value above 1e-6), missing CDR3, stop codons, out-of-frame junctions, or ambiguous translated residues were removed. V3J clonotypes were defined as sequences sharing the same inferred V gene, J gene, and CDR3 amino acid sequence. Percentage overlap between repertoires was calculated by dividing the number of shared unique clonotypes by the size of the smaller repertoire. RTK rarefaction, the Chao1 estimator, and Recon v2.1 estimates of unobserved clonotypes were used to assess repertoire richness. Generation probabilities for all TCRbeta clonotypes obtained by the gDNA method from several donors were computed using OLGA. TCRdb stores this immuneACCESS table with in-frame sequences only. Part of the clones is absent; in the studies checked, under half of the shortfall reflects unresolved V genes, and no reason is known for the rest. V, J and clone size reflect that table, while D and trimming were determined from the DNA. The sample table lists roughly 2,000,000 clones, less than 95% of them with a count of one. Approximately 1.2% of the sample is in the top ten clones.

The CDR3 numbers 15 residues from cysteine through phenylalanine. Only the CDR3 region is kept as DNA, spanning 45 bases read in frame from base 1. As encoded in the germline V gene, CDR1 is SGHRS while CDR2 is YFSETQ. V is clipped by 7 bases and J by 3 bases, and the sequence between their germline boundaries is 16 bases long. Comment on this clone: The clone's antigen remains unknown. Base qualities are not recorded, but no much larger clone differs from it by a single base.

The study at large found these results: When several donors were compared, the shared fraction of clonotypes was around 5% for naive CD4, about 4% for naive CD8, 2% to 2.5% for memory CD4, and 0.4% for memory CD8. Pairwise subsampling led to the expectation that sequencing depth would affect the degree of clonotype sharing among donors. Because the study included only a small number of donors, the genetic and exposure-history diversity represented was limited. Naive subsets generally had larger estimated clonotype richness than memory subsets did. Sampling was limited to blood, and TCR repertoires in tissue likely differ from TCR repertoires in blood. Clonotypes shared by all four sorted-subset donors showed higher generation probabilities than non-shared clonotypes. Rarefaction of sorted-subset datasets indicated incomplete sequencing despite the large sequencing depth.

Input material: naive CD8+ T cells sorted from blood. In light of the paper, this sample's cell subset or site label describes: CD45RA+CCR7+. The rearranged segments are TRBV5-1 and TRBJ2-2; the D gene is perhaps TRBD1, on 5 matching bases. The sequence derives from a man in his late teens or twenties in good health. CDR3 reads: CASRYKDTYTGELFF. The bases read TGCGCCAGCCGATATAAGGACACCTACACCGGGGAGCTGTTTTTT.